Below are 21 T cell receptor beta chains sequenced from a single sample in a study of immune characterization of retroperitoneal liposarcoma. TCRdb ran MiXCR on the PCR reads and lists one entry per CDR3 protein. The sample records 8,500 to 13,000 distinct CDR3 sequences, about a quarter being singletons. The specimen was tumor tissue. The source of these receptors is a male donor with retroperitoneal liposarcoma.

The gene calls are TRBV28 and TRBJ2-5, with D tentatively TRBD1 (6 bases). The J call is doubtful: the DNA matches TRBJ2-1 better. Germline CDR1 MDHEN, CDR2 SYDVKM. There are 17 residues in the CDR3. The DNA for the CDR3 is TGTGCCAGCAGCCCCATATTTAGAGGACAGCTGCAAGAGACCCAGTTCTTC. Translating it yields CASSPIFRGQLQETQFF.

This chain joins TRBV6-1 and TRBJ1-2; perhaps TRBD1 as D (6 bases). Between the trimmed V and J ends, which lost 3 bases and 12 bases, there was a span of 14 bases. The CDR3 consists of 12 residues. The germline V gene has CDR1 MNHNS and CDR2 SASEGT. CDR3 sequence: CASSDQGYGHTF. CDR3 nucleotide sequence: TGTGCCAGCAGTGATCAGGGGTACGGCCACACCTTC.

In regard to this clonotype: The missing conserved phenylalanine or tryptophan at the end of this CDR3 makes a read error likely. The DNA is omitted, as the CDR3 cannot be located on it reliably, and the CDR3 follows TCRdb's listing. This chain uses TRBV25-1 with TRBJ2-1; TRBD1 is the table's D call and was not checked against the DNA. Per the germline V gene, CDR1 is MGHDK and CDR2 is SYGVNS. The CDR3 is made up of 10 amino acids, end residues included. CDR3 loop: CASSDSSRVP.

V usage is TRBV11-2 and J usage is TRBJ2-1; 10 positions match TRBD1. CDR1 and CDR2 from the germline V gene are SGHAT and FQNNGV. The CDR3 is 14 amino acids. V was pared by 3 bases and J by 10 bases, with 6 bases of the junction left unmatched. The CDR3 nucleotides read TGTGCCAGCAGCTTCGGGACAGGGGTTTACGAGCAGTTCTTC. The encoded protein is CASSFGTGVYEQFF. Based on the CDR3 plus reference TRBV11-2 and TRBJ2-1, the full variable domain is EAGVAQSPRYKIIEKRQSVAFWCNPISGHATLYWYQQILGQGPKLLIQFQNNGVVDDSQLPKDRFSAERLKGVDSTLKIQPAKLEDSAVYLCASSFGTGVYEQFFGPGTRLTVL.

The chain couples TRBV7-6 to TRBJ2-3, with TRBD2 identical over 13 bases. CDR1 is SGHVS, CDR2 FNYEAQ, per germline. The CDR3 covers 16 residues. After removal of 3 bases from V and 4 bases from J, the junction contained 4 bases not matched to a gene. This CDR3 is CASSFGTSGMADTQYF. The CDR3 DNA reads as TGTGCCAGCAGCTTTGGGACTAGCGGGATGGCAGATACGCAGTATTTT.

In this sample, this clonotype is medium-sized. The chain carries TRBV6-1 and TRBJ2-6; 7 nucleotides match TRBD2. The CDR3 spans 14 residues. V lost 6 bases to trimming and J lost 4 bases; unmatched junction nucleotides: 3. Germline CDR1 and CDR2: MNHNS and SASEGT. The DNA of the CDR3 is TGTGCCAGCAGGCTCGGGGGGGGGGCCAACGTCCTGACTTTC. Protein product: CASRLGGGANVLTF.

This clonotype was seen a few times. V gene TRBV6-1 combines with J gene TRBJ2-1, with D possibly TRBD1 on 6 matching bases. This CDR3 has 16 residues. The V end lost 4 bases, the J end lost 10 bases, and 23 bases lay between the germline ends. The germline CDR1 and CDR2 sequences are MNHNS and SASEGT. The CDR3 bases are TGTGCCAGCAGTGCATTGACCGGGACACACGCCTACGAGCAGTTCTTC. Translated: CASSALTGTHAYEQFF.

This clonotype was seen repeatedly, ten times or more. The CDR3, as DNA: TGTGCCAGCAGTGAAGCGGGAGGATTGCTTGAAGCTTTCTTT. This sequence encodes CASSEAGGLLEAFF. The chain recombines TRBV6-1 with TRBJ1-1; D not certain. Germline CDR1 reads MNHNS; CDR2 reads SASEGT. With 0 bases removed from V and 7 bases from J, the gap between germline ends came to 12 bases. The CDR3 spans 14 residues.

J is TRBJ2-1 and V is TRBV6-9, with 14 bases that match TRBD2. The CDR3 has 17 residues. V lost 7 bases, J lost 13 bases, and 18 bases stayed unmatched. Germline CDR1 and CDR2: MNHGY and SVAAGI. The CDR3 is CASIPGTSGSSGETQFF. In DNA, the CDR3 is TGTGCCAGCATCCCCGGGACTAGCGGGAGTTCGGGAGAGACCCAGTTCTTC.

This clonotype is labeled medium-sized. The chain is built from TRBV7-2 and TRBJ2-1; 8 nucleotides align to TRBD2. This CDR3 comprises 12 residues. V lost 7 bases and J lost 13; bases outside the gene matches: 9. Germline V gene data show CDR1 as SGHTA and CDR2 as FQGNSA. CDR3 coding DNA: TGTGCCAGCAACCCCCCGGGGGGGACCCAGTTCTTC. Encoded protein: CASNPPGGTQFF.

The chain carries TRBV7-6 and TRBJ2-5; D possibly corresponds to TRBD2 (5 bases). CDR1 SGHVS and CDR2 FNYEAQ come from the germline V gene. This CDR3 is 12 amino acids long. The V and J ends lost 8 bases and 5 bases respectively, with 12 bases between them. For the CDR3, the DNA is TGTGCCAGCGGCGGGCAAAGGGAGACCCAGTACTTC. Amino acids: CASGGQRETQYF.

At least ten counts were recorded for this clonotype. The rearrangement links TRBV6-1 to TRBJ2-1, with unresolved D. This CDR3 has 11 residues. V lost 9 bases and J 10 bases, leaving 13 bases between the germline ends. In germline, CDR1 is MNHNS, CDR2 SASEGT. CDR3 amino acids: CASGSSYEQFF. The CDR3 nucleotides are TGTGCCAGTGGAAGCTCCTACGAGCAGTTCTTC.

This clonotype was detected many times. The V call is TRBV11-1, the J call TRBJ2-5; TRBD2 is a possible D gene (5 bases). V was cut by 2 bases and J by 11 bases, with 21 bases left in between. The CDR3 spans 15 residues. The germline CDR1 and CDR2 sequences are SGHAT and FQDESV (reference sequence). CDR3 DNA: TGTGCCAGCAGCTTACGGGGATTCCAACGGAATGAGCAGTACTTC. Amino acid sequence: CASSLRGFQRNEQYF.

The rearrangement links TRBV7-6 to TRBJ2-2; TRBD1 might be the D (5 bases). V lost 1 base to trimming and J lost 2 bases, with 5 bases between them. CDR1 is SGHVS, CDR2 FNYEAQ, per germline. The CDR3 is 14 amino acids. The CDR3 nucleotides are TGTGCCAGCAGCTTAGGGGGCAACACCGGGGAGCTGTTTTTT. This translates into CASSLGGNTGELFF.

This clonotype was observed at least ten times. V usage is TRBV11-3 and J usage is TRBJ2-5; the D is unclear. Trimming cost V 1 base and J 5 bases, with 14 bases left between them. Germline V lookup: CDR1 SGHNT, CDR2 YENEEA. The CDR3 extends over 15 amino acids. For the CDR3, the DNA is TGTGCCAGCAGCTTAGGGGTATCGGAGTGGGAGACCCAGTACTTC. Its protein is CASSLGVSEWETQYF.

CDR3 nucleotides: TGTGCCATCAGTGATGCTAGCGCTAGCACAGATACGCAGTATTTT. Translation: CAISDASASTDTQYF. The chain employs TRBV10-3 and TRBJ2-3; TRBD2 is a possible D gene (6 bases). The ends were cut back, 3 bases at V and 0 bases at J, with 10 bases in the middle. There are 15 residues in the CDR3. Per the germline V gene, CDR1 is ENHRY and CDR2 is SYGVKD.

Ten or more counts support this clonotype. This chain joins TRBV7-6 and TRBJ2-3, with 8 positions matching TRBD2. The CDR3 has 17 residues. The trim removed 1 base at V and 0 bases at J, leaving 6 bases unmatched. Per germline, CDR1 SGHVS and CDR2 FNYEAQ. CDR3 in DNA: TGTGCCAGCAGCTTAGTAGGCACTAGCGGAAGCACAGATACGCAGTATTTT. Residues: CASSLVGTSGSTDTQYF.

Ten or more counts support this clonotype. The genes are TRBV6-1 and TRBJ1-2; 7 nucleotides agree with TRBD1. Germline V gene data show CDR1 as MNHNS and CDR2 as SASEGT. This CDR3 has 15 residues. Losses at the gene ends were 7 bases for V and 4 bases for J; bases not matched to a gene: 12. The CDR3 region is CASTLTAGGAYGYTF. CDR3 sequence (DNA): TGTGCCAGCACCTTGACCGCAGGGGGGGCCTATGGCTACACCTTC.

This clonotype was observed a few times. The chain couples TRBV7-6 to TRBJ1-1; D is unresolved. CDR1 and CDR2 from the germline V gene are SGHVS and FNYEAQ. The CDR3 has 14 residues. Trimming left V 1 base short and J 2 bases short, with 8 bases between. CDR3 in amino acids: CASSLVEGNTEAFF. CDR3 bases: TGTGCCAGCAGCTTAGTGGAGGGAAACACTGAAGCTTTCTTT. The full variable domain, with the rest looked up from reference TRBV7-6 and TRBJ1-1, is GAGVSQSPRYKVTKRGQDVALRCDPISGHVSLYWYRQALGQGPEFLTYFNYEAQQDKSGLPNDRFSAERPEGSISTLTIQRTEQRDSAMYRCASSLVEGNTEAFFGQGTRLTVV.

The chain joins TRBV11-2 to TRBJ2-1; tentatively, D is TRBD1 (6 bases). Trimming stripped 0 bases from V and 13 bases from J, with 25 bases between. The CDR3 runs to 17 residues. Per germline, CDR1 SGHAT and CDR2 FQNNGV. The CDR3 is CASSLDYGDRLQETQFF. The CDR3 nucleotides are TGTGCCAGCAGCTTAGACTACGGAGACAGGCTACAAGAGACCCAGTTCTTC. The whole variable domain, filled in from reference TRBV11-2 and TRBJ2-1, reads EAGVAQSPRYKIIEKRQSVAFWCNPISGHATLYWYQQILGQGPKLLIQFQNNGVVDDSQLPKDRFSAERLKGVDSTLKIQPAKLEDSAVYLCASSLDYGDRLQETQFFGPGTRLTVL.

This clonotype was observed at least ten times. The chain couples TRBV11-3 to TRBJ2-1, with 10 bases fitting TRBD2. Germline V gene sequence: CDR1 SGHNT, CDR2 YENEEA. Unmatched junction bases numbered 6, after V lost 6 bases and J lost 4 bases. The CDR3 spans 15 residues. CDR3 residues: CASSSTSGRYNEQFF. The CDR3 bases are TGTGCCAGCAGTTCGACTAGCGGGCGTTACAATGAGCAGTTCTTC. Full variable domain (remainder filled in from reference TRBV11-3 and TRBJ2-1): EAGVVQSPRYKIIEKKQPVAFWCNPISGHNTLYWYLQNLGQGPELLIRYENEEAVDDSQLPKDRFSAERLKGVDSTLKIQPAELGDSAVYLCASSSTSGRYNEQFFGPGTRLTVL.